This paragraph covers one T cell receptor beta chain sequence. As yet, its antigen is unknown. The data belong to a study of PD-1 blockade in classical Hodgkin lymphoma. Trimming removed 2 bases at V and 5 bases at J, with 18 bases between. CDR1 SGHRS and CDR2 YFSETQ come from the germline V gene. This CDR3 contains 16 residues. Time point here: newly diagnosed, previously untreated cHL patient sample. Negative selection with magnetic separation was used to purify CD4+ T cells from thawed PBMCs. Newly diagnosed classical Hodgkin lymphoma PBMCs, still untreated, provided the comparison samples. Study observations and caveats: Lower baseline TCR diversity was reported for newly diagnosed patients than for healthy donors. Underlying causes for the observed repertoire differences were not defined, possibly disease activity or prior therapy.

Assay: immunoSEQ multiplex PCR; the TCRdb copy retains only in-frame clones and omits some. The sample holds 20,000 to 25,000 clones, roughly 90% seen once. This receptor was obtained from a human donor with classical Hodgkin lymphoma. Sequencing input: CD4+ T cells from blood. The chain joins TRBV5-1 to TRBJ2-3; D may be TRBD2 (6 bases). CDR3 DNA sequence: TGCGCCAGCAGCTTACGAGCGGGTTCTCAGGGAGATACGCAGTATTTT. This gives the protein CASSLRAGSQGDTQYF.